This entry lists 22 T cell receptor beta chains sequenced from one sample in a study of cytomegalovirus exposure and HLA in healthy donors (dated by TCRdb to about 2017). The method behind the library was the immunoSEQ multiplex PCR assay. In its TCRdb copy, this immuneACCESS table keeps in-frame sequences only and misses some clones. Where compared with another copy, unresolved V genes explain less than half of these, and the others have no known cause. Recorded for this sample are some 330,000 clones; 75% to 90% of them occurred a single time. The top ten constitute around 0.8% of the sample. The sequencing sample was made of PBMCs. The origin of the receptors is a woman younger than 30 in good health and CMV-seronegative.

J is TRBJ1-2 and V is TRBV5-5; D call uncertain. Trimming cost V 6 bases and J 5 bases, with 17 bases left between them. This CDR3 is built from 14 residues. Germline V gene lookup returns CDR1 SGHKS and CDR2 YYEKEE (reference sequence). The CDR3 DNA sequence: TGTGCCAGCATCAGTCCCACGCTTAAGTATGGCTACACCTTC. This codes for CASISPTLKYGYTF.

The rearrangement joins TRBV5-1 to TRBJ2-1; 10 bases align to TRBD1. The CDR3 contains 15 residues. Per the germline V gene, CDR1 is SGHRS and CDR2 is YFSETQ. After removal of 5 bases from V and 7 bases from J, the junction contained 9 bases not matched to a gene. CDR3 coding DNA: TGCGCCAGCAGGGCCGGGACAGGGGAATCAAATGAGCAGTTCTTC. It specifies CASRAGTGESNEQFF.

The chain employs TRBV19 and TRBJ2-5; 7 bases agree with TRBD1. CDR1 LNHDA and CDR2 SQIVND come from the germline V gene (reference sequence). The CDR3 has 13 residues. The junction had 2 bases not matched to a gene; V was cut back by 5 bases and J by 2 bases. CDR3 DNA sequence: TGTGCCAGTAGTCAGGGACAGCAAGAGACCCAGTACTTC. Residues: CASSQGQQETQYF.

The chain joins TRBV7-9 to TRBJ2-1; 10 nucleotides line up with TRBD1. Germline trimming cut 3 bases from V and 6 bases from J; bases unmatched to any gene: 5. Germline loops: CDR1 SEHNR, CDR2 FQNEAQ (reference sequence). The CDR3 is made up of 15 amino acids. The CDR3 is CASSLGTGVGNEQFF. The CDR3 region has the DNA TGTGCCAGCAGCTTGGGGACAGGGGTGGGCAATGAGCAGTTCTTC.

The CDR3 here is CASLAGGGNEQFF. The CDR3 DNA reads as TGTGCCAGCCTAGCGGGAGGCGGCAATGAGCAGTTCTTC. The V gene is TRBV5-4, the J gene TRBJ2-1; 11 positions agree with TRBD2. Germline V gene data show CDR1 as SGHNT and CDR2 as YYREEE (reference sequence). This CDR3 comprises 13 residues. Trimming removed 7 bases from V and 6 bases from J; junction bases left unmatched: 3. Full variable domain (rest looked up from reference TRBV5-4 and TRBJ2-1): ETGVTQSPTHLIKTRGQQVTLRCSSQSGHNTVSWYQQALGQGPQFIFQYYREEENGRGNFPPRFSGLQFPNYSSELNVNALELDDSALYLCASLAGGGNEQFFGPGTRLTVL.

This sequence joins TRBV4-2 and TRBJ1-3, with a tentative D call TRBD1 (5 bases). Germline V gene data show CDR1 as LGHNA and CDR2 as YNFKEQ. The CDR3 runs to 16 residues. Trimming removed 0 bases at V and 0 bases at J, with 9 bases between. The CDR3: CASSQEGGTSGNTIYF. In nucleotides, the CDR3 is TGTGCCAGCAGCCAAGAGGGGGGGACCTCTGGAAACACCATATATTTT.

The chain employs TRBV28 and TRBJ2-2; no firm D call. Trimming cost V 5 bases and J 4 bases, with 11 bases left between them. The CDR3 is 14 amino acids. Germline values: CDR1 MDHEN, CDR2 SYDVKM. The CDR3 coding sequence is TGTGCCAGCAGTCTCTCCTACCGCACCGGGGAGCTGTTTTTT. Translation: CASSLSYRTGELFF.

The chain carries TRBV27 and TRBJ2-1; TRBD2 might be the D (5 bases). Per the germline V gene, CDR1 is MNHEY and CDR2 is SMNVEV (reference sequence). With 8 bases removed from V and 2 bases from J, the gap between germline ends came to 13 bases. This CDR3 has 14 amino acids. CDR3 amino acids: CASGGSGPYNEQFF. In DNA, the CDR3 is TGTGCCAGCGGAGGTAGTGGTCCCTACAATGAGCAGTTCTTC.

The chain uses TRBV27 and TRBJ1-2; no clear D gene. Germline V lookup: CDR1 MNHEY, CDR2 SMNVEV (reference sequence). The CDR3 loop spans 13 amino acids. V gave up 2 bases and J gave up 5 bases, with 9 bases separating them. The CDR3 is CASSLGPTYGYTF. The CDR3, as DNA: TGTGCCAGCAGTTTAGGTCCGACTTATGGCTACACCTTC.

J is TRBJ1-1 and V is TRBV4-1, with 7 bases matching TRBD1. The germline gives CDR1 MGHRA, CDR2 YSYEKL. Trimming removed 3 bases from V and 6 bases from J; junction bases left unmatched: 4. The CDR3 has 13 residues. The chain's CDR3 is CASSQTGTPEAFF. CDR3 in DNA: TGCGCCAGCAGCCAGACAGGGACCCCTGAAGCTTTCTTT.

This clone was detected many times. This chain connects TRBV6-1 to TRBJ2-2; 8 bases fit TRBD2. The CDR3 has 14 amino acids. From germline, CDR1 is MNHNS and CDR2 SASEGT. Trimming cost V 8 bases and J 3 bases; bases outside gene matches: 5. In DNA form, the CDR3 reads TGTGCCAGCCAAAGCGGGAGTGACACCGGGGAGCTGTTTTTT. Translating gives CASQSGSDTGELFF.

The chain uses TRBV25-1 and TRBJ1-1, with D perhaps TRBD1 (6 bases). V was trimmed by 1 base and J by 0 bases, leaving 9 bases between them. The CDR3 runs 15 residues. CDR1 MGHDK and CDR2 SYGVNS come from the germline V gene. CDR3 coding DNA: TGTGCCAGCAGTGAATTGGACAGAATGAACACTGAAGCTTTCTTT. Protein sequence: CASSELDRMNTEAFF.

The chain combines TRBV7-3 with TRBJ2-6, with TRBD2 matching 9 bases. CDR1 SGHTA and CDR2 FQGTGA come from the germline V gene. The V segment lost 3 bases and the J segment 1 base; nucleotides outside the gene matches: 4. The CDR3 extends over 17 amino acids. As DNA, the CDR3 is TGTGCCAGCAGCTTGGGACTAGCTGATTCTGGGGCCAACGTCCTGACTTTC. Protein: CASSLGLADSGANVLTF.

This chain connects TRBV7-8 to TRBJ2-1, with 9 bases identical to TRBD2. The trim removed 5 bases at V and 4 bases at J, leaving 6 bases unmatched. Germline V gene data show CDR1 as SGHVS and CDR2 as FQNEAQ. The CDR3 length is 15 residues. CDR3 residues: CASSPVAGAYNEQFF. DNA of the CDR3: TGTGCCAGCAGCCCGGTAGCGGGAGCTTACAATGAGCAGTTCTTC.

The chain's CDR3 is CASSLGGRPVGFDQPQHF. The CDR3 DNA reads TGTGCCAGCAGCTTAGGGGGGCGCCCGGTCGGGTTCGATCAGCCCCAGCATTTT. The chain combines TRBV7-8 with TRBJ1-5; weak D call: TRBD1 (6 bases). The CDR3 runs 18 residues. V was cut by 1 base and J by 5 bases, with 21 bases left in between. Per germline, CDR1 SGHVS and CDR2 FQNEAQ.

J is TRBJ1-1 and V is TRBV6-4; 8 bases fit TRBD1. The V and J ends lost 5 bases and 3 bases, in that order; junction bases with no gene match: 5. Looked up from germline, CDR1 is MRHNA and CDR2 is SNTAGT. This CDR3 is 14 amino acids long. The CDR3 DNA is TGTGCCAGCAGTTTACAGGGGGATGACACTGAAGCTTTCTTT. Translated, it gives CASSLQGDDTEAFF.

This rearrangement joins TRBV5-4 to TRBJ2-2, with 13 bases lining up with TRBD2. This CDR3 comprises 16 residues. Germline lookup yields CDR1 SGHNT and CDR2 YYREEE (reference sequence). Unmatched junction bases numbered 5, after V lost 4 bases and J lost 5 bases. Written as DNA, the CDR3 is TGTGCCAGCAGCACAACTAGCGGGAGGGTTACCGGGGAGCTGTTTTTT. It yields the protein CASSTTSGRVTGELFF.

The CDR3 is CASSSSKTGINYGYTF. The DNA for the CDR3 is TGCGCCAGCAGCTCCTCCAAGACAGGGATTAACTATGGCTACACCTTC. This chain joins TRBV5-1 and TRBJ1-2, with TRBD1 matching over 7 bases. J was trimmed by 1 base and V by 3 bases; bases with no gene match: 9. There are 16 residues in the CDR3. The germline gives CDR1 SGHRS, CDR2 YFSETQ.

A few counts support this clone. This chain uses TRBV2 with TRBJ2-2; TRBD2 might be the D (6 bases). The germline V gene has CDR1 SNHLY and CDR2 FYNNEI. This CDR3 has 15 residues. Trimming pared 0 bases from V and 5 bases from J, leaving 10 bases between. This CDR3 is CASSEARAGTGELFF. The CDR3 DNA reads TGTGCCAGCAGTGAAGCGCGGGCGGGAACCGGGGAGCTGTTTTTT.

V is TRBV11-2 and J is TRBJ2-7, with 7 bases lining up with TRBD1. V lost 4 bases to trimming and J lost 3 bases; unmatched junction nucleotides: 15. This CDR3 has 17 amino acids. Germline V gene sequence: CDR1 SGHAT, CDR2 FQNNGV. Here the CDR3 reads CASSSGADRHSYYEQYF. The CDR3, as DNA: TGTGCCAGCAGCTCAGGGGCGGACAGGCATTCCTACTACGAGCAGTACTTC.

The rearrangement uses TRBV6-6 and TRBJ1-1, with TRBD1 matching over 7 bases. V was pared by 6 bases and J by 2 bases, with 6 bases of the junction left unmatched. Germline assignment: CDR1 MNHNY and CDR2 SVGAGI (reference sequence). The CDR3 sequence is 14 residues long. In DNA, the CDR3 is TGTGCCAGCAGCCCGACAGGGATTAACACTGAAGCTTTCTTT. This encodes CASSPTGINTEAFF.

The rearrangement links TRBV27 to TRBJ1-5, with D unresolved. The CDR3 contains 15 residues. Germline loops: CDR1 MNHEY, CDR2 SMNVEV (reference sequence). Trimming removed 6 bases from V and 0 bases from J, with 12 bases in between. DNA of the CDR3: TGTGCCAGCAGGGATACAGCTTATAGCAATCAGCCCCAGCATTTT. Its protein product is CASRDTAYSNQPQHF.